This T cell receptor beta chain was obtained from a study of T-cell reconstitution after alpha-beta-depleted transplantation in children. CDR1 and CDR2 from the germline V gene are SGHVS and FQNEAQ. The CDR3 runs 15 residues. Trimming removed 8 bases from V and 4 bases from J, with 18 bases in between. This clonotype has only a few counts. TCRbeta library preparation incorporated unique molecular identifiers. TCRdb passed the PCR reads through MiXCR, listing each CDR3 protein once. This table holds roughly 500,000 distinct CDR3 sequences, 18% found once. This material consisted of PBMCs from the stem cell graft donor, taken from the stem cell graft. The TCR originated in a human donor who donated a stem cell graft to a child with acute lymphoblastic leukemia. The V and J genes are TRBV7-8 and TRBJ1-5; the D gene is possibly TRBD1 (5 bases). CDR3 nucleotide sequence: TGTGCCAGCCGATTGGGAGGGGCGGATAATCAGCCCCAGCATTTT. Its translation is CASRLGGADNQPQHF.